The rows below give T cell receptor beta chains drawn from one sample of a study of cytomegalovirus exposure and HLA in healthy donors. Clones were sequenced by immunoSEQ multiplex PCR, and TCRdb holds only the in-frame ones, with some missing. The sample holds around 58,000 clones, 77% seen once. Sequenced input: PBMCs. The source is a male donor in good health and CMV-seropositive. The CDR3 runs from the conserved cysteine through the conserved F or W. D genes are given only for firm matches. Part of the rows lack a size; the others show once, few, many or a class for expanded clones.

clone size	D gene	V gene	J gene	CDR3 DNA	CDR3 protein
NA	TRBD1	TRBV7-2	TRBJ1-1	TGTGCCAGCAGCCCTTACAGGGGACCTGAAGCTTTCTTT	CASSPYRGPEAFF
NA	NA	TRBV7-2	TRBJ2-3	TGTGCCAGCAGCCCAGATAGCACAGATACGCAGTATTTT	CASSPDSTDTQYF
NA	TRBD1	TRBV7-6	TRBJ2-7	TGTGCCAGCAGCTTATCTCCGGGACAGGGATATCACGAGCAGTACTTC	CASSLSPGQGYHEQYF
NA	NA	TRBV7-8	TRBJ2-3	TGTGCCAGCAGCCCCGGGTCAGATACGCAGTATTTT	CASSPGSDTQYF
NA	NA	TRBV18	TRBJ2-7	TGTGCCAGCTCACCACAACCTATGACAGATCTATCCTACGAGCAGTACTTC	CASSPQPMTDLSYEQYF
NA	TRBD1	TRBV2	TRBJ1-2	TGTGCCAGCAGTGAAGCGCTTTGGGCAGGGGGCTATGGCTACACCTTC	CASSEALWAGGYGYTF
NA	TRBD2	TRBV2	TRBJ2-1	TGTGCCAGCAGCACCCTAGCGGGGGGAAACAATGAGCAGTTCTTC	CASSTLAGGNNEQFF
NA	NA	TRBV5-4	TRBJ1-1	TGTGCCAGCAGCTTTTGGGGGGGGAACACTGAAGCTCTCTTT	CASSFWGGNTEALF
NA	NA	TRBV18	TRBJ1-3	TGTGCCAGCTCACCACCCCCCTTCGGGGACACCATATATTTT	CASSPPPFGDTIYF
NA	NA	TRBV9	TRBJ2-7	TGTGCCAGCAGCGTAGCGGGGGAAGCCTACGAGCAGTACTTC	CASSVAGEAYEQYF
once	NA	TRBV7-9	TRBJ1-1	TGTGCCAGCAGCTTCGGGACATTCAACACTGAAGCTTTCTTT	CASSFGTFNTEAFF
NA	NA	TRBV30	TRBJ1-1	TGTGCCTCGAACAAAAGGGGAAACACTGAAGCTTTCTTT	CASNKRGNTEAFF
NA	NA	TRBV25-1	TRBJ1-2	TGTGCCAGCTTCCGAGACCGGGGTAACTATGGCTACACCTTC	CASFRDRGNYGYTF
NA	TRBD2	TRBV7-9	TRBJ2-1	TGTGCCAGCAGCCGTGCTAGCGGGGTCCCTCCTGGGCAGTTCTTC	CASSRASGVPPGQFF
NA	NA	TRBV27	TRBJ1-5	TGTGCCAGCAGCTTAACAGGGCATCAGCCCCAGCATTTT	CASSLTGHQPQHF
NA	TRBD1	TRBV19	TRBJ1-2	TGTGCCAGTAGTCAGGGACAGGGGGATGGCTACACCTTC	CASSQGQGDGYTF